The 10 T cell receptor beta chains in this list originate from one sample, sequenced in a study of shared clonotypes between healthy human individuals (dated by TCRdb to the early 2020s). The library was generated by the immunoSEQ multiplex PCR assay. TCRdb limited this immuneACCESS table to in-frame rearrangements with V and J called. A share of clones is missing; checked studies link under half to unresolved V genes, and the rest is unexplained. For this sample there are about 1.1 million clones; about 84% appear just once. The ten largest clonotypes hold more than 0.55% of the sample. The specimen sequenced was memory CD4+ T cells from PBMCs. The cell subset or site label here, explained by the study, means: CD45RA-negative fraction. Source of these receptors: a man aged 18 to 35 in good health. Some clones in this sample may be carry-over from other donors' samples.

This chain links TRBV5-1 with TRBJ2-3, with 10 bases aligning to TRBD2. CDR3 length equals 15 residues. Germline V CDR1 and CDR2: SGHRS, YFSETQ. With V trimmed by 4 bases and J by 4 bases, 6 bases remained unmatched. The CDR3 sequence is CASSRLAGASDTQYF. In DNA form, the CDR3 reads TGCGCCAGCAGCCGGCTAGCGGGAGCATCAGATACGCAGTATTTT. Variable domain in full (rest from reference TRBV5-1 and TRBJ2-3): KAGVTQTPRYLIKTRGQQVTLSCSPISGHRSVSWYQQTPGQGLQFLFEYFSETQRNKGNFPGRFSGRQFSNSRSEMNVSTLELGDSALYLCASSRLAGASDTQYFGPGTRLTVL.

This rearrangement joins TRBV2 to TRBJ1-5, with no clear D. The CDR3 has 14 residues. From germline, CDR1 is SNHLY and CDR2 FYNNEI. V lost 4 bases and J lost 4, with 11 bases in between. The CDR3 DNA is TGTGCCAGCAGTGCCGGGCCTCTTAATCAGCCCCAGCATTTT. This sequence encodes CASSAGPLNQPQHF.

The genes are TRBV6-5 and TRBJ1-2; D ambiguous. CDR3 length equals 15 residues. V dropped 0 bases and J dropped 0 bases, with 8 bases sitting between them. Germline CDR1 is MNHEY and CDR2 is SVGAGI. CDR3 nucleotide sequence: TGTGCCAGCAGTTACTCATCCGGGGCTAACTATGGCTACACCTTC. Protein: CASSYSSGANYGYTF.

V usage is TRBV18 and J usage is TRBJ1-4; possible D gene TRBD1, 6 bases. The CDR3 runs to 20 residues. V was cut by 3 bases and J by 1 base, with 24 bases left in between. The germline gives CDR1 KGHSH, CDR2 LQKENI. The CDR3 reads CASSPPAGRTGHRTNEKLFF. The CDR3 DNA reads as TGTGCCAGCTCACCGCCAGCGGGTCGGACGGGACACAGAACTAATGAAAAACTGTTTTTT. Full variable domain (outside the CDR3, taken from reference TRBV18 and TRBJ1-4): NAGVMQNPRHLVRRRGQEARLRCSPMKGHSHVYWYRQLPEEGLKFMVYLQKENIIDESGMPKERFSAEFPKEGPSILRIQQVVRGDSAAYFCASSPPAGRTGHRTNEKLFFGSGTQLSVL.

The DNA of the CDR3 is TGTGCCAGCTCACCACCGGGGGGCCGTATGGTGAACACTGAAGCTTTCTTT. Translated: CASSPPGGRMVNTEAFF. The J gene is TRBJ1-1, the V gene TRBV18; D may be TRBD1 (6 bases). The CDR3 contains 17 residues. Trimming took off 0 bases at V and 0 bases at J, with 14 bases between the two ends. The germline CDR1 and CDR2 sequences are KGHSH and LQKENI.

This clone was recorded many times. CDR3 coding DNA: TGCGCCAGCAGCCCCTCGAGCAGTTTCTTCTCCTACAATGAGCAGTTCTTC. Its protein is CASSPSSSFFSYNEQFF. This rearrangement joins TRBV5-1 to TRBJ2-1; D is unclear. In germline, CDR1 is SGHRS, CDR2 YFSETQ. The CDR3 runs 17 residues. The ends were cut back, 4 bases at V and 0 bases at J, with 17 bases in the middle.

The chain carries TRBV14 and TRBJ2-1; tentatively, D is TRBD2 (6 bases). V was clipped by 5 bases and J by 4 bases, with 12 bases between them. Germline CDR1 is SGHDN and CDR2 is FVKESK. This CDR3 has 14 amino acids. CDR3 sequence reads: CASSRGTSYNEQFF. For the CDR3, the DNA is TGTGCCAGCAGCAGAGGGACTTCGTACAATGAGCAGTTCTTC. The full variable domain, rest sourced from reference TRBV14 and TRBJ2-1, is EAGVTQFPSHSVIEKGQTVTLRCDPISGHDNLYWYRRVMGKEIKFLLHFVKESKQDESGMPNNRFLAERTGGTYSTLKVQPAELEDSGVYFCASSRGTSYNEQFFGPGTRLTVL.

This chain links TRBV10-3 with TRBJ1-6; D is ambiguous. CDR3 length: 12 amino acids. V was trimmed by 3 bases and J by 8 bases, leaving 5 bases between them. Germline CDR1 is ENHRY and CDR2 is SYGVKD. Written as DNA, the CDR3 is TGTGCCATCAGTGATAAGGATTCACCCCTCCACTTT. Translation gives CAISDKDSPLHF.

V and J are TRBV27 and TRBJ2-2, with D unresolved. The CDR3 has 16 residues. Germline CDR1 is MNHEY and CDR2 is SMNVEV (reference sequence). V was shortened by 5 bases and J by 3 bases, with 16 bases between the two germline ends. The CDR3 DNA follows: TGTGCCAGCAGTCCCGGTCAAAACCTTTACACCGGGGAGCTGTTTTTT. Its protein is CASSPGQNLYTGELFF.

This chain uses TRBV18 with TRBJ2-5, with D hard to call. V was pared by 3 bases and J by 5 bases, with 4 bases between. The CDR3 is 11 residues long. In germline, CDR1 is KGHSH, CDR2 LQKENI. The CDR3 loop reads CASSPMETQYF. CDR3 DNA: TGTGCCAGCTCACCGATGGAGACCCAGTACTTC.